This T cell receptor (beta chain) was documented in a study of regulatory T cells in long-lasting Graves disease. At the level of the study: Under 3 months of antithyroid drugs had been taken by newly diagnosed Graves' patients.

To make TCR beta libraries, researchers used iRepertoire HTBI primers and Arm-PCR of CDR3 regions. From the multiplex PCR reads, TCRdb called clonotypes with MiXCR, one entry per CDR3 protein. This repertoire shows approximately 400,000 distinct CDR3 sequences, just under 15% found once; its top ten account for around 15%. This CDR3 has 15 residues. The germline V gene has CDR1 LGHDT and CDR2 YNNKEL (reference sequence). Between the trimmed V and J ends, which lost 0 bases and 1 base, there was a span of 10 bases. Regarding this clonotype: Antigen: not known.

Study-wide findings and caveats: There was favoring of TRBV28, TRBJ1-2 and TRBJ2-5 in persistent disease.

Specified time point: newly diagnosed GD, antithyroid drugs for less than 3 months. The TCR library used RNA extracted from PBMCs. Graves' disease diagnosis used American Thyroid Association guidelines. In this cohort, patients came from an endocrinology department located in Xi'an, China. A further study also used this sample, focusing on T cells in Graves' hyperthyroidism and ophthalmopathy.

This specimen was peripheral blood mononuclear cells (PBMCs), taken at new diagnosis, from a patient treated with antithyroid drugs. V is TRBV3-1 and J is TRBJ2-7; tentatively, D is TRBD2 (6 bases). The receptor's source is a woman in her twenties or thirties with Graves disease. The CDR3, as DNA: TGTGCCAGCAGCCAAGAATATGGACTATCCTACGAGCAGTACTTC. Residues: CASSQEYGLSYEQYF.